Below are 26 T cell receptor beta chains sequenced from a single sample in a study of response to subunit inactivated influenza vaccine. TCRdb called the RT-PCR reads again in MiXCR, with one record for every CDR3 protein. The data contain about 540,000 distinct CDR3 sequences, around 25% of them singletons. The same sample was also used in a study of T cells expressing NK-cell markers. As reported in that work: cDNA encoding TCR beta was synthesized via 5'RACE template switching incorporating UMIs.

The source was CD4+ T cells sorted from PBMCs, collected less than 13 days after vaccination. Receptor source: a man aged 50-59 years who received an inactivated influenza vaccine.

V gene TRBV30 combines with J gene TRBJ1-3; 8 nucleotides match TRBD1. The junction had 3 bases not matched to a gene; V was cut back by 4 bases and J by 4 bases. The CDR3 runs to 13 residues. Germline V gene lookup returns CDR1 GTSNPN and CDR2 SVGIG (reference sequence). CDR3 residues: CAWNQGAGNTIYF. As DNA, the CDR3 is TGTGCCTGGAATCAGGGGGCCGGAAACACCATATATTTT. The variable domain in full, with the rest retrieved from reference TRBV30 and TRBJ1-3, is SQTIHQWPATLVQPVGSPLSLECTVEGTSNPNLYWYRQAAGRGLQLLFYSVGIGQISSEVPQNLSASRPQDRQFILSSKKLLLSDSGFYLCAWNQGAGNTIYFGEGSWLTVV.

The table lists this clonotype with many counts. The J gene is TRBJ2-5, the V gene TRBV3-1; no definite D call. Trimming cost V 3 bases and J 2 bases, with 4 bases left between them. The CDR3 loop spans 12 amino acids. The germline V gene has CDR1 LGHDT and CDR2 YNNKEL (reference sequence). In DNA, the CDR3 is TGTGCCAGCAGCCAGTTACAAGAGACCCAGTACTTC. It specifies CASSQLQETQYF.

This clonotype has a single count. The gene calls are TRBV30 and TRBJ1-2; D possibly corresponds to TRBD1 (6 bases). Germline V gene lookup returns CDR1 GTSNPN and CDR2 SVGIG (reference sequence). CDR3 length equals 15 residues. V gave up 0 bases and J gave up 1 base, with 12 bases separating them. CDR3 amino acids: CAWSVRGTHNYGYTF. The CDR3 DNA is TGTGCCTGGAGTGTACGGGGGACACATAACTATGGCTACACCTTC.

The chain employs TRBV20-1 and TRBJ1-1, with unresolved D. Between the trimmed V and J ends, which lost 4 bases and 5 bases, there was a span of 17 bases. Germline assignment: CDR1 DFQATT and CDR2 SNEGSKA (reference sequence). This CDR3 has 14 residues. CDR3 in amino acids: CSAISLGSGTEAFF. CDR3 DNA sequence: TGCAGTGCTATTTCATTGGGGAGTGGAACTGAAGCTTTCTTT.

This sequence joins TRBV2 and TRBJ2-1, with D unclear. This CDR3 is 12 amino acids long. The germline V gene encodes CDR1 SNHLY and CDR2 FYNNEI. V lost 4 bases, J lost 7 bases, and 8 bases lay in between. Here the CDR3 reads CASSGDSNEQFF. For the CDR3, the DNA is TGTGCCAGCAGTGGGGATTCGAATGAGCAGTTCTTC.

This clonotype has at least ten counts. The CDR3 region has the DNA TGTGCCAGCAGCCAAGTTCTAGCTCCTCAAGAGACCCAGTACTTC. Amino acid sequence: CASSQVLAPQETQYF. The chain couples TRBV3-1 to TRBJ2-5, with D possibly matching TRBD2 (5 bases). The CDR3 length is 15 residues. The V end lost 1 base, the J end lost 2 bases, and 11 bases lay between the germline ends. Germline CDR1 and CDR2: LGHDT and YNNKEL (reference sequence).

This clonotype was observed at least ten times. The chain carries TRBV7-3 and TRBJ2-1; TRBD2 aligns across 10 bases. The J segment lost 5 bases and the V segment lost 0 bases, leaving 7 bases of the junction unmatched. There are 17 residues in the CDR3. Germline V gene lookup returns CDR1 SGHTA and CDR2 FQGTGA. The CDR3 region has the DNA TGTGCCAGCAGCTTAACGACCACTAGCGGGACCCACAATGAGCAGTTCTTC. Protein: CASSLTTTSGTHNEQFF.

This clonotype was seen a few times. The CDR3 sequence is CATSRDLSYEQYF. The CDR3 region has the DNA TGTGCCACCAGCAGAGATCTTAGCTACGAGCAGTACTTC. This chain uses TRBV15 with TRBJ2-7; no reliable D call. The germline V and J ends were trimmed by 0 bases and 3 bases, with 6 bases remaining between them. The CDR3 is 13 residues long. Germline V gene sequence: CDR1 LNHNV, CDR2 YYDKDF (reference sequence).

This clonotype has more than one count but fewer than ten. The chain uses TRBV4-1 and TRBJ2-2, with 13 bases identical to TRBD2. Germline V gene sequence: CDR1 MGHRA, CDR2 YSYEKL. The trim removed 4 bases at V and 4 bases at J, leaving 6 bases unmatched. The CDR3 length is 17 residues. The CDR3 nucleotides are TGCGCCAGCAGCCCCGGACTAGCGGGGGTCGGCACCGGGGAGCTGTTTTTT. Translating gives CASSPGLAGVGTGELFF.

This clonotype was observed a handful of times. This chain connects TRBV21-1 to TRBJ2-2; TRBD1, the table's D call, was not compared with the DNA. TRBV21-1 is a listed pseudogene. CDR3 size: 16 residues. The CDR3 region is CASSKRPGQTKGELFF. CDR3 bases: TGTGCCAGCAGCAAACGTCCGGGACAGACTAAGGGGGAGCTGTTTTTT.

This clonotype was counted ten times or more. The chain employs TRBV29-1 and TRBJ2-3; D is possibly TRBD2 (6 bases). Germline values: CDR1 SQVTM, CDR2 ANQGSEA. Trimming left V 4 bases short and J 0 bases short, with 14 bases between. CDR3 length: 15 amino acids. CDR3 protein: CSVGPAGSSTDTQYF. The DNA of the CDR3 is TGCAGCGTTGGACCGGCGGGGTCTAGCACAGATACGCAGTATTTT.

The CDR3, as DNA: TGTGCCAGCAGCCCTGGACAGGGGGCGAATGTAGAACTGTTTTTT. This gives the protein CASSPGQGANVELFF. The rearrangement links TRBV4-2 to TRBJ1-4; TRBD1 matches at 11 bases. CDR1 and CDR2 (germline): LGHNA, YNFKEQ. Germline trimming cut 4 bases from V and 12 bases from J; bases unmatched to any gene: 10. The CDR3 consists of 15 residues.

This chain links TRBV5-1 with TRBJ2-3; D not certain. V lost 4 bases to trimming and J lost 2 bases, with 11 bases between them. There are 14 residues in the CDR3. Germline-derived CDR1 and CDR2 are SGHRS and YFSETQ. The CDR3 region has the DNA TGCGCCAGCAGCCCTGGGGTGGACACAGATACGCAGTATTTT. Translated, it gives CASSPGVDTDTQYF.

This clonotype was observed a handful of times. The V gene is TRBV20-1, the J gene TRBJ2-3, with 10 bases lining up with TRBD2. The CDR3 contains 20 residues. Germline V CDR1 and CDR2: DFQATT, SNEGSKA (reference sequence). The trim removed 5 bases at V and 0 bases at J, leaving 20 bases unmatched. The DNA of the CDR3 is TGCAGTGCTGGAAGTATCGCTAGCGGGAGTCCCGTACATAGCACAGATACGCAGTATTTT. Its translation is CSAGSIASGSPVHSTDTQYF.

V usage is TRBV7-9 and J usage is TRBJ2-7; the D gene is possibly TRBD2 (6 bases). The CDR3 consists of 14 residues. Germline V gene lookup returns CDR1 SEHNR and CDR2 FQNEAQ (reference sequence). The V and J ends lost 4 bases and 0 bases respectively, with 10 bases between them. Written as DNA, the CDR3 is TGTGCCAGCAGCTCCGGGGGAGGCTCCTACGAGCAGTACTTC. Amino acids: CASSSGGGSYEQYF.

This clonotype was counted a single time. The chain joins TRBV28 to TRBJ2-1, with 7 nucleotides matching TRBD2. This CDR3 has 16 amino acids. Germline CDR1 and CDR2: MDHEN and SYDVKM. Trimming removed 5 bases from V and 7 bases from J; junction bases left unmatched: 14. The CDR3, as DNA: TGTGCCAGCAGTCCCAGGGAAGCGGGGTGGGGGAATGAGCAGTTCTTC. Its translation: CASSPREAGWGNEQFF. The whole variable domain, filled in from reference TRBV28 and TRBJ2-1, reads DVKVTQSSRYLVKRTGEKVFLECVQDMDHENMFWYRQDPGLGLRLIYFSYDVKMKEKGDIPEGYSVSREKKERFSLILESASTNQTSMYLCASSPREAGWGNEQFFGPGTRLTVL.

This clonotype showed up many times. The V and J genes are TRBV7-9 and TRBJ2-1, with TRBD1 matching over 9 bases. J was trimmed by 6 bases and V by 8 bases; bases with no gene match: 11. The CDR3 has 15 amino acids. Germline loops: CDR1 SEHNR, CDR2 FQNEAQ (reference sequence). CDR3 DNA: TGTGCCAGCGAAATCGGACAGGGGAACCGCAATGAGCAGTTCTTC. It codes for CASEIGQGNRNEQFF.

The rearrangement links TRBV20-1 to TRBJ2-7, with D perhaps matching TRBD1 or TRBD2 (6 bases each). The CDR3 contains 14 residues. Germline values: CDR1 DFQATT, CDR2 SNEGSKA (reference sequence). V lost 1 base, J lost 3 bases, and 13 bases lay in between. The CDR3 DNA sequence: TGCAGTGCTAGAGTGAGAGGGGGAGGCTACGAGCAGTACTTC. Encoded protein: CSARVRGGGYEQYF.

The table lists this clonotype with many counts. The chain combines TRBV12-3 or TRBV12-4 with TRBJ2-2; the match to TRBD1 covers 7 bases. V lost 5 bases to trimming and J lost 4 bases; unmatched junction nucleotides: 10. The CDR3 is made up of 16 amino acids. The CDR3 reads CASSARQGASTGELFF. CDR3 DNA sequence: TGTGCCAGCAGTGCCCGACAGGGAGCGAGCACCGGGGAGCTGTTTTTT.

This clonotype was picked up a small number of times. The rearrangement joins TRBV24-1 to TRBJ2-3; D unclear. This CDR3 is built from 13 residues. Germline lookup yields CDR1 KGHDR and CDR2 SFDVKD. V lost 4 bases and J 4 bases, leaving 8 bases between the germline ends. CDR3 region: CATSEKHSDTQYF. The CDR3 DNA follows: TGTGCCACCAGTGAAAAGCACTCAGATACGCAGTATTTT.

This clonotype has more than one count but fewer than ten. V and J are TRBV11-2 and TRBJ2-1; TRBD1 agrees at 9 bases. Germline-derived CDR1 and CDR2 are SGHAT and FQNNGV. The V segment lost 8 bases and the J segment 1 base; nucleotides outside the gene matches: 6. The CDR3 contains 15 residues. The DNA for the CDR3 is TGTGCCAGCGTCCCCGGGACAGGGTCCTACAATGAGCAGTTCTTC. As protein: CASVPGTGSYNEQFF. Full variable domain (outside the CDR3, taken from reference TRBV11-2 and TRBJ2-1): EAGVAQSPRYKIIEKRQSVAFWCNPISGHATLYWYQQILGQGPKLLIQFQNNGVVDDSQLPKDRFSAERLKGVDSTLKIQPAKLEDSAVYLCASVPGTGSYNEQFFGPGTRLTVL.

V is TRBV15 and J is TRBJ2-5, with 9 bases lining up with TRBD1. Germline loops: CDR1 LNHNV, CDR2 YYDKDF (reference sequence). V gave up 3 bases and J gave up 4 bases; unmatched junction bases: 3. The CDR3 spans 14 residues. Here the CDR3 DNA reads TGTGCCACCAGCAGGACAGGGGGAGGAGAGACCCAGTACTTC. It is translated as CATSRTGGGETQYF.

This clonotype showed up many times. The chain uses TRBV12-3 or TRBV12-4 and TRBJ1-2; 9 nucleotides align to TRBD1. The CDR3 contains 16 residues. V gave up 5 bases and J gave up 6 bases; unmatched junction bases: 13. CDR3 amino acids: CASSPIQGARFNGYTF. The DNA of the CDR3 is TGTGCCAGCAGTCCAATACAGGGGGCGCGTTTCAATGGCTACACCTTC.

The V and J genes are TRBV10-3 and TRBJ2-1; 14 positions match TRBD2. Germline V gene lookup returns CDR1 ENHRY and CDR2 SYGVKD. CDR3 size: 15 residues. The junction had 0 bases not matched to a gene; V was cut back by 4 bases and J by 4 bases. CDR3 region: CAISGTSGGYNEQFF. The CDR3 DNA reads TGTGCCATCAGTGGGACTAGCGGGGGGTACAATGAGCAGTTCTTC.

The chain links TRBV6-9 to TRBJ2-7; D not certain. The CDR3 contains 16 residues. CDR1 is MNHGY and CDR2 is SVAAGI in the germline V gene. V was shortened by 8 bases and J by 0 bases, with 20 bases between the two germline ends. As DNA, the CDR3 is TGTGCCAGCGTCCCATCTCCCGGATTTAGCTCCTACGAGCAGTACTTC. Encoded protein: CASVPSPGFSSYEQYF.

This clonotype was found many times. The chain couples TRBV4-2 to TRBJ2-5; TRBD2 matches at 12 bases. The J segment lost 3 bases and the V segment lost 4 bases, leaving 3 bases of the junction unmatched. CDR3 length: 15 amino acids. The germline CDR1 and CDR2 sequences are LGHNA and YNFKEQ. The DNA of the CDR3 is TGTGCCAGCAGCCCCGGACTAGCGGGAAAAGAGACCCAGTACTTC. Translated: CASSPGLAGKETQYF.